Below, 11 T cell receptor beta chains from the same sample are listed, as sequenced in a study of T-cell memory formation after mild COVID-19. MiXCR, run by TCRdb on the 5' RACE reads, gives a single entry per CDR3 protein. The data show around 430,000 distinct CDR3 sequences, approximately 16% seen once. Sequencing input: PBMCs or a T cell subset sorted from them (not recorded which). Source of these receptors: a man aged 18-30 years who had mild COVID-19 (a few samples of this study predate the infection). Cell type and time point are not known.

The V gene is TRBV7-2, the J gene TRBJ2-5; D not resolved. This CDR3 is built from 14 residues. CDR1 and CDR2 (germline): SGHTA, FQGNSA. V shed 1 base and J shed 1 base, with 7 bases lying between them. CDR3 bases: TGTGCCAGCAGCTTAGGCCACAGCCAAGAGACCCAGTACTTC. Translation: CASSLGHSQETQYF.

This clonotype was seen more than once but under ten times. The chain joins TRBV4-2 to TRBJ2-1; no firm D call. This CDR3 is 15 amino acids long. The germline V and J ends were trimmed by 0 bases and 8 bases, with 14 bases remaining between them. Germline V gene lookup returns CDR1 LGHNA and CDR2 YNFKEQ. The CDR3 nucleotides read TGTGCCAGCAGCCAAGATTTGGTCTTATCGGATGAGCAGTTCTTC. This sequence encodes CASSQDLVLSDEQFF.

This clonotype appeared a few times. The chain uses TRBV7-2 and TRBJ1-2; D uncertain. The CDR3 covers 13 residues. The germline V gene encodes CDR1 SGHTA and CDR2 FQGNSA. V dropped 3 bases and J dropped 3 bases, with 8 bases sitting between them. The CDR3 DNA reads TGTGCCAGCAGCTTGAACAGAGACTATGGCTACACCTTC. Its protein is CASSLNRDYGYTF. The entire variable domain, with the rest obtained from reference TRBV7-2 and TRBJ1-2, is as follows: GAGVSQSPSNKVTEKGKDVELRCDPISGHTALYWYRQSLGQGLEFLIYFQGNSAPDKSGLPSDRFSAERTGGSVSTLTIQRTQQEDSAVYLCASSLNRDYGYTFGSGTRLTVV.

This chain uses TRBV3-1 with TRBJ2-3, with TRBD1 as a possible D gene (5 bases). Germline CDR1 LGHDT, CDR2 YNNKEL (reference sequence). The CDR3 is 17 amino acids. Trimming took 4 bases from V and 2 from J, leaving 19 bases between them. The CDR3 sequence is CASSRGVVASLTDTQYF. DNA for the CDR3: TGTGCCAGCAGCCGGGGCGTAGTAGCCTCCCTCACAGATACGCAGTATTTT.

The rearrangement joins TRBV6-2 or TRBV6-3 to TRBJ2-5, with D hard to call. Trimming took 4 bases from V and 6 from J, leaving 9 bases between them. This CDR3 contains 12 residues. Germline V gene lookup returns CDR1 MNHEY and CDR2 SVGEGT. CDR3 amino acids: CASSFQVKTQYF. The CDR3 DNA reads as TGTGCCAGCAGTTTTCAGGTGAAGACCCAGTACTTC.

This sequence joins TRBV5-6 and TRBJ2-7, with 9 positions matching TRBD1. CDR1 is SGHDT, CDR2 YYEEEE, per germline. The CDR3 sequence is 14 residues long. V was clipped by 1 base and J by 3 bases; unmatched bases: 2. The CDR3 here is CASSLLGQGYEQYV. In DNA, the CDR3 is TGTGCCAGCAGCTTGTTGGGACAGGGCTACGAGCAGTACGTC.

Here the CDR3 reads CASRERGTEAFF. In nucleotides, the CDR3 is TGTGCCAGCAGGGAACGGGGAACTGAAGCTTTCTTT. The chain has TRBV12-3 or TRBV12-4 and TRBJ1-1, with D unclear. The V gene lost 6 bases and the J gene lost 5 bases, with 10 bases spanning the gap. The CDR3 consists of 12 residues.

The rearrangement uses TRBV11-3 and TRBJ2-5; D tentatively reads TRBD1 or TRBD2 (5 bases each). CDR3 length: 14 residues. Germline CDR1 reads SGHNT; CDR2 reads YENEEA. V lost 1 base and J lost 10, with 16 bases in between. The CDR3 reads CASSLGGASHIQYF. The CDR3 coding sequence is TGTGCCAGCAGCTTAGGAGGGGCTAGCCATATCCAGTACTTC.

This clonotype appeared a few times. The rearrangement joins TRBV5-1 to TRBJ2-1; possibly TRBD2 for D (6 bases). Trimming shortened V by 0 bases and J by 5 bases, and 9 bases separated the two germline ends. This CDR3 spans 14 amino acids. CDR1 and CDR2 (germline): SGHRS, YFSETQ. CDR3 in amino acids: CASSLEVADNEQFF. The CDR3 bases are TGCGCCAGCAGCTTGGAAGTAGCGGACAATGAGCAGTTCTTC.

This clonotype has a count of ten or more. Here the CDR3 reads CASSDRANSPLHF. The CDR3 DNA is TGTGCCAGCAGCGACAGGGCGAACTCACCCCTCCACTTT. The rearrangement joins TRBV12-3 or TRBV12-4 to TRBJ1-6, with 7 bases identical to TRBD1. This CDR3 has 13 amino acids. The V gene end was trimmed by 6 bases and the J gene end by 10 bases; junction bases not matched to a gene: 6.

The genes are TRBV4-3 and TRBJ1-6; D ambiguous. The germline V gene has CDR1 LGHNA and CDR2 YSLEER. The V end lost 9 bases, the J end lost 7 bases, and 19 bases lay between the germline ends. This CDR3 has 15 amino acids. This CDR3 reads CARDQGEGGNSPLHF. The CDR3 DNA reads as TGCGCCAGGGATCAAGGTGAGGGAGGCAATTCACCCCTCCACTTT.